This TCR beta chain was captured by sequencing in a study of molecular identifiers for immune sequencing clone quantification. Study conclusions and caveats: Clonotypes surpassing 20 RNA copies contained over 97% of effector molecules, versus under 1% in naive cells.

For this clonotype: Its antigen remains unidentified.

Germline values: CDR1 SEHNR, CDR2 FQNEAQ (reference sequence). The length of the CDR3 is 14 residues. V was cut by 5 bases and J by 5 bases, with 16 bases left in between. For naive CD8 T cells, sorting used the CD8+CD4-CCR7+CD45RA+ phenotype. From the PCR reads, TCRdb called clonotypes with MiXCR, one entry per CDR3 protein. The table records approximately 630,000 distinct CDR3 sequences, about 25% of them present only once. The clonotype comes from a human donor in good health. Some libraries in this study had Jurkat cell RNA spiked in. The chain joins TRBV7-9 to TRBJ2-7; a possible D gene is TRBD2 (7 bases). Sequenced: naive CD8+ T cells from blood, with Jurkat cell RNA spiked in. Subset described: FACS-sorted CD8+CD4-CCR7+CD45RA+ naive T cells. The DNA for the CDR3 is TGTGCCAGCAGCCGGGGGGCGGGGCCCCACGAGCAGTACTTC. Translated: CASSRGAGPHEQYF.